These 24 T cell receptor beta chains share one sample of origin, sequenced in a study of early T cells in non-severe SARS-CoV-2 infection. TCRdb processed the 5' RACE reads anew with MiXCR; each CDR3 protein has one entry. This table has 70,000 to 85,000 distinct CDR3 sequences, more than 4% appearing once. Sequencing was performed on whole blood, taken at baseline. The receptors here all came from an adult who was a healthcare worker with PCR-confirmed SARS-CoV-2 infection or an uninfected control (not recorded which).

This clonotype has a count of ten or more. V is TRBV25-1 and J is TRBJ1-1; 10 nucleotides match TRBD1. The CDR3 runs 15 residues. Trimming took 9 bases from V and 3 from J; bases not matched to a gene: 10. The germline V gene encodes CDR1 MGHDK and CDR2 SYGVNS. This CDR3 reads CASSGQGVMYTEAFF. In DNA, the CDR3 is TGTGCCAGTTCCGGACAGGGGGTTATGTACACTGAAGCTTTCTTT. Complete variable domain (other parts from reference TRBV25-1 and TRBJ1-1): EADIYQTPRYLVIGTGKKITLECSQTMGHDKMYWYQQDPGMELHLIHYSYGVNSTEKGDLSSESTVSRIRTEHFPLTLESARPSHTSQYLCASSGQGVMYTEAFFGQGTRLTVV.

This clonotype has just a few counts. The chain has TRBV5-1 and TRBJ2-5; TRBD1 agrees at 8 bases. The V gene's germline CDR1 is SGHRS and CDR2 YFSETQ. The ends lost 4 bases at V and 4 bases at J; junction bases unmatched: 6. The CDR3 has 14 residues. The chain's CDR3 is CASSAGQGPETQYF. The CDR3, as DNA: TGCGCCAGCAGCGCCGGACAGGGCCCAGAGACCCAGTACTTC.

V and J are TRBV28 and TRBJ2-3, with a tentative D call TRBD1 (6 bases). The CDR3 extends over 14 amino acids. Trimming cost V 4 bases and J 2 bases, with 10 bases left between them. Germline V gene sequence: CDR1 MDHEN, CDR2 SYDVKM. The CDR3 here is CASSSTGSTDTQYF. The CDR3 nucleotides read TGTGCCAGCAGTTCGACAGGTTCCACAGATACGCAGTATTTT. Filled out from reference TRBV28 and TRBJ2-3, the complete variable domain reads DVKVTQSSRYLVKRTGEKVFLECVQDMDHENMFWYRQDPGLGLRLIYFSYDVKMKEKGDIPEGYSVSREKKERFSLILESASTNQTSMYLCASSSTGSTDTQYFGPGTRLTVL.

This clonotype was counted many times. V and J are TRBV7-6 and TRBJ1-2; tentatively, D is TRBD1 (6 bases). V was trimmed by 5 bases and J by 0 bases, leaving 22 bases between them. Germline loops: CDR1 SGHVS, CDR2 FNYEAQ. This CDR3 is built from 18 residues. The CDR3 sequence: CASSISPSGAVTNYGYTF. The CDR3, as DNA: TGTGCCAGCAGCATTTCTCCTTCAGGGGCCGTAACTAACTATGGCTACACCTTC.

This clonotype was recorded a few times. The chain joins TRBV6-1 to TRBJ2-7, with unresolved D. This CDR3 is 13 amino acids long. V was trimmed by 7 bases and J by 4 bases, leaving 14 bases between them. Germline V lookup: CDR1 MNHNS, CDR2 SASEGT. CDR3 region: CASNRGARYEQYF. DNA of the CDR3: TGTGCCAGCAACCGAGGCGCCAGATACGAGCAGTACTTC.

At least ten counts were recorded for this clonotype. The V call is TRBV7-8, the J call TRBJ2-7, with D perhaps matching TRBD1 (6 bases). The V end lost 5 bases, the J end lost 1 base, and 24 bases lay between the germline ends. Germline loops: CDR1 SGHVS, CDR2 FQNEAQ. CDR3 length equals 18 residues. The CDR3 region is CASSPPPARGMISYEQYF. CDR3 sequence (DNA): TGTGCCAGCAGCCCCCCTCCGGCTAGGGGGATGATTTCCTACGAGCAGTACTTC.

This clonotype has a handful of counts. The chain has TRBV7-9 and TRBJ2-5; 7 bases align to TRBD1. The ends lost 1 base at V and 4 bases at J; junction bases unmatched: 6. CDR3 length: 15 residues. The germline CDR1 and CDR2 sequences are SEHNR and FQNEAQ (reference sequence). The chain's CDR3 is CASSLVEGARETQYF. CDR3 DNA: TGTGCCAGCAGCTTAGTTGAGGGGGCGCGAGAGACCCAGTACTTC.

This clonotype was recorded many times. The chain is built from TRBV28 and TRBJ2-7, with D tentatively TRBD2 (6 bases). Germline V lookup: CDR1 MDHEN, CDR2 SYDVKM. V shed 4 bases and J shed 4 bases, with 11 bases lying between them. This CDR3 spans 13 amino acids. The DNA of the CDR3 is TGTGCCAGCAGTTCCCCGGGACTGTACGAGCAGTACTTC. Protein: CASSSPGLYEQYF.

This clonotype was observed at least ten times. The chain joins TRBV27 to TRBJ1-1; the D gene is possibly TRBD1 (6 bases). This CDR3 spans 15 amino acids. Germline V gives CDR1 MNHEY, CDR2 SMNVEV (reference sequence). V was shortened by 0 bases and J by 1 base, with 9 bases between the two germline ends. The CDR3 protein is CASSLSTGWNTEAFF. Written as DNA, the CDR3 is TGTGCCAGCAGTTTATCGACAGGCTGGAACACTGAAGCTTTCTTT.

This clonotype showed up many times. The chain joins TRBV20-1 to TRBJ2-7; D remains ambiguous. This CDR3 spans 11 amino acids. Deletions cut 0 bases from V and 4 bases from J, with 4 bases between. Germline V lookup: CDR1 DFQATT, CDR2 SNEGSKA (reference sequence). The CDR3 sequence: CSAREAYEQYF. For the CDR3, the DNA is TGCAGTGCTAGAGAGGCTTACGAGCAGTACTTC.

This clonotype was seen repeatedly, ten times or more. The CDR3 DNA sequence: TGTGCCAGCAGCCGTCAGACAGGGGGAGTGCACGAGCAGTACTTC. Its protein product is CASSRQTGGVHEQYF. V gene TRBV28 combines with J gene TRBJ2-7; 9 nucleotides agree with TRBD1. The germline V gene has CDR1 MDHEN and CDR2 SYDVKM. The CDR3 consists of 15 residues. Unmatched junction bases numbered 11, after V lost 6 bases and J lost 5 bases. Complete variable domain (other parts from reference TRBV28 and TRBJ2-7): DVKVTQSSRYLVKRTGEKVFLECVQDMDHENMFWYRQDPGLGLRLIYFSYDVKMKEKGDIPEGYSVSREKKERFSLILESASTNQTSMYLCASSRQTGGVHEQYFGPGTRLTVT.

This clonotype showed up many times. The chain carries TRBV28 and TRBJ2-4; 9 bases are shared with TRBD1. Per germline, CDR1 MDHEN and CDR2 SYDVKM. Germline trimming cut 5 bases from V and 5 bases from J; bases unmatched to any gene: 7. The CDR3 extends over 15 amino acids. CDR3: CASSPTGGSQNIQYF. The CDR3 DNA reads TGTGCCAGCAGTCCGACAGGGGGATCTCAAAACATTCAGTACTTC.

This clonotype was observed a few times. The V call is TRBV10-3, the J call TRBJ2-2; 8 nucleotides agree with TRBD1. This CDR3 comprises 14 residues. J was trimmed by 1 base and V by 7 bases; bases with no gene match: 2. Germline CDR1 reads ENHRY; CDR2 reads SYGVKD. As DNA, the CDR3 is TGTGCCATCAATGGACAGGGGAACACCGGGGAGCTGTTTTTT. Translating gives CAINGQGNTGELFF.

In this sample, this clonotype turned up a few times. J is TRBJ1-4 and V is TRBV7-6; a weak D match, TRBD1 (5 bases). Trimming cost V 5 bases and J 4 bases, with 20 bases left between them. The CDR3 extends over 17 amino acids. The germline CDR1 and CDR2 sequences are SGHVS and FNYEAQ. The CDR3 protein is CASSPRPGQPFNEKLFF. The CDR3 nucleotides are TGTGCCAGCAGCCCCAGGCCAGGGCAACCCTTTAATGAAAAACTGTTTTTT.

This clonotype was observed many times. The chain couples TRBV4-2 to TRBJ2-7; weak D call: TRBD2 (5 bases). The CDR3 is 15 residues long. Germline assignment: CDR1 LGHNA and CDR2 YNFKEQ. The V end lost 4 bases, the J end lost 2 bases, and 15 bases lay between the germline ends. The CDR3 bases are TGTGCCAGCAGCCCAGGCGCGGAGGTTACCTACGAGCAGTACTTC. Translating gives CASSPGAEVTYEQYF.

In this sample, this clonotype turned up many times. In DNA form, the CDR3 reads TGTGCCAGCAGCTTAAACCAGGGCCAAGGGACTGAAGCTTTCTTT. Protein sequence: CASSLNQGQGTEAFF. This chain connects TRBV7-3 to TRBJ1-1; D is perhaps TRBD1 (5 bases). There are 15 residues in the CDR3. CDR1 and CDR2 from the germline V gene are SGHTA and FQGTGA. Trimming pared 1 base from V and 5 bases from J, leaving 14 bases between. Complete variable domain (other parts from reference TRBV7-3 and TRBJ1-1): GAGVSQTPSNKVTEKGKYVELRCDPISGHTALYWYRQSLGQGPEFLIYFQGTGAADDSGLPNDRFFAVRPEGSVSTLKIQRTERGDSAVYLCASSLNQGQGTEAFFGQGTRLTVV.

Ten or more counts support this clonotype. The V gene is TRBV27, the J gene TRBJ1-2; D is unclear. CDR3 length: 15 amino acids. Germline V gene sequence: CDR1 MNHEY, CDR2 SMNVEV (reference sequence). V dropped 3 bases and J dropped 2 bases, with 13 bases sitting between them. CDR3 protein: CASSFAGWANYGYTF. The CDR3 nucleotides are TGTGCCAGCAGTTTTGCCGGTTGGGCGAACTATGGCTACACCTTC.

This clonotype has at least ten counts. This chain connects TRBV24-1 to TRBJ2-7; 13 nucleotides align to TRBD2. This CDR3 is built from 17 residues. The V gene's germline CDR1 is KGHDR and CDR2 SFDVKD. With V trimmed by 3 bases and J by 6 bases, 10 bases remained unmatched. CDR3: CATSDMGTSGIGGEQYF. The DNA for the CDR3 is TGTGCCACCAGTGATATGGGGACTAGCGGGATTGGCGGCGAGCAGTACTTC.

This chain connects TRBV7-2 to TRBJ1-3; maybe TRBD1 (5 bases). CDR3 length: 16 amino acids. Per the germline V gene, CDR1 is SGHTA and CDR2 is FQGNSA. V shed 5 bases and J shed 0 bases, with 14 bases lying between them. The CDR3, as DNA: TGTGCCAGCAGCAGGCGGGGCCTTTCCTCTGGAAACACCATATATTTT. Protein: CASSRRGLSSGNTIYF. Full variable domain (rest looked up from reference TRBV7-2 and TRBJ1-3): GAGVSQSPSNKVTEKGKDVELRCDPISGHTALYWYRQSLGQGLEFLIYFQGNSAPDKSGLPSDRFSAERTGGSVSTLTIQRTQQEDSAVYLCASSRRGLSSGNTIYFGEGSWLTVV.

This clonotype showed up many times. The V call is TRBV10-1, the J call TRBJ1-5; D remains unclear. CDR3 length equals 13 residues. From germline, CDR1 is WNHNN and CDR2 SYGVQD (reference sequence). V lost 5 bases, J lost 4 bases, and 9 bases lay in between. The CDR3 is CASSLGINQPQHF. The CDR3 nucleotides are TGCGCCAGCAGTCTCGGGATTAATCAGCCCCAGCATTTT.

This chain links TRBV13 with TRBJ2-1; 9 bases are a match to TRBD2. The ends lost 5 bases at V and 7 bases at J; junction bases unmatched: 6. This CDR3 comprises 14 residues. Germline V lookup: CDR1 PRHDT, CDR2 FYEKMQ (reference sequence). The CDR3 DNA reads TGTGCCAGCAGCCCAGCGGGGGGACAAAATGAGCAGTTCTTC. Its protein is CASSPAGGQNEQFF.

This chain uses TRBV29-1 with TRBJ1-2; D is unresolved. The CDR3 covers 15 residues. CDR1 is SQVTM and CDR2 is ANQGSEA in the germline V gene. V was cut by 3 bases and J by 4 bases, with 18 bases left in between. The CDR3 is CSVDSPTDGFYGYTF. The CDR3 DNA reads as TGCAGCGTTGATTCCCCCACGGACGGTTTCTATGGCTACACCTTC.

This clonotype was recorded at least ten times. V and J are TRBV5-4 and TRBJ2-7; D is possibly TRBD1 or TRBD2 (5 bases each). This CDR3 comprises 13 residues. Germline CDR1 reads SGHNT; CDR2 reads YYREEE (reference sequence). V dropped 4 bases and J dropped 6 bases, with 14 bases sitting between them. The CDR3 DNA is TGTGCCAGCAGCCCTTTGGGGGTCATCGAGCAGTACTTC. Translation gives CASSPLGVIEQYF.

This clonotype was observed a few times. This chain links TRBV9 with TRBJ1-2, with no clear D. This CDR3 region has 13 residues. Germline values: CDR1 SGDLS, CDR2 YYNGEE. Between the trimmed V and J ends, which lost 6 bases and 8 bases, there was a span of 17 bases. CDR3 DNA sequence: TGTGCCAGCAACTCGATTCCTTCGTCAGGCTACACCTTC. Its protein is CASNSIPSSGYTF.